This T cell receptor beta chain appears in the sequencing data of a study of cytomegalovirus exposure and HLA in healthy donors. This CDR3 has 13 residues. CDR1 is SGHNT and CDR2 is YENEEA in the germline V gene. Trimming cost V 1 base and J 7 bases, with 8 bases left between them. Using immunoSEQ multiplex PCR, the repertoire was profiled, and TCRdb retains in-frame clones only, with some absent. The table lists some 120,000 clones, approximately 81% of them singletons. Input material: PBMCs. The TCR sequence derives from a woman aged 25 to 39 in good health and CMV-seronegative. The chain combines TRBV11-3 with TRBJ1-5; D gene ambiguous. Here the CDR3 reads CASSLVAKQPQHF. CDR3 nucleotide sequence: TGTGCCAGCAGCTTAGTTGCGAAACAGCCCCAGCATTTT.